This T cell receptor (beta chain) was profiled in a study of blood T cell repertoires in COVID-19. At the level of the study: The United States, Italy and Spain provided the acute and convalescent COVID-19 samples. In each case, the material was cDNA or gDNA derived from T cells, B-cell-depleted T cells, or PBMCs.

The V segment lost 2 bases and the J segment 5 bases; nucleotides outside the gene matches: 10. Germline V gene sequence: CDR1 MNHEY, CDR2 SVGEGT. The CDR3 loop spans 17 amino acids. The data were produced by immunoSEQ multiplex PCR, yet TCRdb's version contains in-frame clones alone and is incomplete. The repertoire holds 350,000 to 450,000 clones, roughly 90% seen once, with around 7.4% in the top ten. Enrolled during active infection, Seattle patients were then followed longitudinally. This TCR derives from a woman aged 55-75 years with COVID-19, enrolled during active disease. This chain links TRBV6-2 or TRBV6-3 with TRBJ2-1; TRBD2 aligns across 9 bases. The specimen sequenced was peripheral blood. The DNA of the CDR3 is TGTGCCAGCAGTTACCCGGCCGCGGGGGGGCCTGACAATGAGCAGTTCTTC. Residues: CASSYPAAGGPDNEQFF.